Detailed here is one T cell receptor beta chain. In the original analysis: Estimation of nucleated cell counts was performed using reference gene primer amplification. Clones were sequenced by immunoSEQ multiplex PCR, and TCRdb holds only the in-frame ones, with some missing. That table furnishes V, J and clone size, whereas the DNA furnished D and trimming. There are 95,000 or so clones in the sample; 84% occur only once, and nearly 25% lies in the top ten. Germline-derived CDR1 and CDR2 are SNHLY and FYNNEI. Trimming stripped 6 bases from V and 2 bases from J, with 17 bases between. CDR3 length equals 15 residues. The record originates from a study of blood T cell repertoires in COVID-19. In the study overall: COVID-19 samples, acute and convalescent, were from the United States, Italy and Spain. The cDNA or gDNA used as material had been derived from T cells, B-cell-depleted T cells, or PBMCs.

The chain combines TRBV2 with TRBJ2-7; perhaps TRBD2 as D (6 bases). The sequencing sample was made of peripheral blood. This clonotype was obtained from a human donor in a cohort sampled during active COVID-19. The CDR3 protein is CASSEPGTPPYEQYF. CDR3 DNA: TGTGCCAGCAGCGAACCCGGGACTCCCCCCTACGAGCAGTACTTC.